This T cell receptor (beta chain) derives from a study of beta chain features in type 1 diabetes. In regard to this clone: The target antigen is unknown.

Sequenced material consisted of expressed TCRB transcripts (all of the isolated RNA was reverse transcribed). Mean read depth for naive, central memory and regulatory T cell samples was a few million reads. This table comes from immunoSEQ multiplex PCR, and its TCRdb copy is limited to in-frame clones, with some not included. This sample carries roughly 260,000 clones, roughly a tenth of them seen once, and the ten largest clones take about 0.018%. The CDR3 spans 13 residues. Trimming left V 4 bases short and J 13 bases short, with 17 bases between. The germline CDR1 and CDR2 sequences are SQVTM and ANQGSEA. Overall study results and limits: Type 1 diabetes patients had TCRB CDR3s that were shorter (moderately but significantly so) in all four CD4+ subsets. Researchers caution that PCR might favor shorter templates, equally among patients and controls.

Naive, central memory, regulatory and stem cell-like memory cells within the CD4+ compartment were sorted using CD45RO/CCR7/CD25/CD127/CD95/CD27. Specimen: naive CD4+ T cells from blood. This TCR was sampled from a young man with type 1 diabetes. V gene TRBV29-1 combines with J gene TRBJ1-6; maybe TRBD1 (5 bases). CDR3 protein: CSVGNKEGPPLHF. For the CDR3, the DNA is TGCAGCGTTGGGAATAAGGAGGGGCCGCCCCTCCACTTT.